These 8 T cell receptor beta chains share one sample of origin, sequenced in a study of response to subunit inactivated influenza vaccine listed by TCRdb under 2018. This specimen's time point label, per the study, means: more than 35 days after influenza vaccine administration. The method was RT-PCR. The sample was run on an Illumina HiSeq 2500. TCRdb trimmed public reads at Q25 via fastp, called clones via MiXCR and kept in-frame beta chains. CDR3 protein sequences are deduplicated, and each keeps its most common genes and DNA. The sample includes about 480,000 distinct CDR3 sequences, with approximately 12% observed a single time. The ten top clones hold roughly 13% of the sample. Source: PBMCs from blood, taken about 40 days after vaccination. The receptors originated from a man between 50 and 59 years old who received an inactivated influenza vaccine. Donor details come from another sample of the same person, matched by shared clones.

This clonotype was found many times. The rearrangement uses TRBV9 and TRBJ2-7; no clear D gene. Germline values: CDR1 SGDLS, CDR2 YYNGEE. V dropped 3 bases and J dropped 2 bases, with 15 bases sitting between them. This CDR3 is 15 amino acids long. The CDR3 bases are TGTGCCAGCAGCGCACCGTCCCGACGGGCCTACGAGCAGTACTTC. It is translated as CASSAPSRRAYEQYF. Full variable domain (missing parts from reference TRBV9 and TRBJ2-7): DSGVTQTPKHLITATGQRVTLRCSPRSGDLSVYWYQQSLDQGLQFLIQYYNGEERAKGNILERFSAQQFPDLHSELNLSSLELGDSALYFCASSAPSRRAYEQYFGPGTRLTVT.

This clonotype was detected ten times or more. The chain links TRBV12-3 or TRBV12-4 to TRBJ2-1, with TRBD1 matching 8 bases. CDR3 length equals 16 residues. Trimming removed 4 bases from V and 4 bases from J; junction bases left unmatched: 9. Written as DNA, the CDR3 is TGTGCCAGCAGTTCCTCGGACAGGGTGCTTTACAATGAGCAGTTCTTC. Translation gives CASSSSDRVLYNEQFF.

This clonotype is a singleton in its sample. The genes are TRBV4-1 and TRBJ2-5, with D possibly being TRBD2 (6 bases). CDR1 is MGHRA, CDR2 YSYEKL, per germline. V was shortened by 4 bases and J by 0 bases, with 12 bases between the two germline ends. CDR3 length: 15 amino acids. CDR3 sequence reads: CASSRILANQETQYF. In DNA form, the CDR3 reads TGCGCCAGCAGCCGTATTCTAGCGAACCAAGAGACCCAGTACTTC.

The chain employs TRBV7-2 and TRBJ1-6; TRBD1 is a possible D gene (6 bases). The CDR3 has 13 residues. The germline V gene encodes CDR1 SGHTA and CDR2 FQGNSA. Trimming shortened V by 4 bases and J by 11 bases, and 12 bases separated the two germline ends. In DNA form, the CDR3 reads TGTGCCAGCAGCTACGCCCCAGGGGCACCCCTCCACTTT. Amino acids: CASSYAPGAPLHF.

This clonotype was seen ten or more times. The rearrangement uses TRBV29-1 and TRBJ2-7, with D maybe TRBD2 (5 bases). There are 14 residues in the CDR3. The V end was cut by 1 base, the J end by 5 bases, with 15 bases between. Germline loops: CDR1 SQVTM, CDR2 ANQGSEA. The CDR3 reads CSVEGRGVQDEQYF. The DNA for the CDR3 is TGCAGCGTTGAAGGCCGGGGTGTCCAGGACGAGCAGTACTTC.

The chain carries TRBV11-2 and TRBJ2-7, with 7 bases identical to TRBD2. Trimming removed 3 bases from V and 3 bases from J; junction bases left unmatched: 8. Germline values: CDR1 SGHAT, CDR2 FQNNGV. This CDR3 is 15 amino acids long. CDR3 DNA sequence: TGTGCCAGCAGCTTTTCAAGCGGGGAGGACTACGAGCAGTACTTC. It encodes CASSFSSGEDYEQYF. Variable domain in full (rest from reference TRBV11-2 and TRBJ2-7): EAGVAQSPRYKIIEKRQSVAFWCNPISGHATLYWYQQILGQGPKLLIQFQNNGVVDDSQLPKDRFSAERLKGVDSTLKIQPAKLEDSAVYLCASSFSSGEDYEQYFGPGTRLTVT.

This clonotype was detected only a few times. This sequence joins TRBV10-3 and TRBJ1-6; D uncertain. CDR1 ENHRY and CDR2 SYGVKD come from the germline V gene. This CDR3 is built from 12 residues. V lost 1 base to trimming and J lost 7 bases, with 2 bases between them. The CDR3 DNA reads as TGTGCCATCAGTGAGTTAAATTCACCCCTCCACTTT. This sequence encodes CAISELNSPLHF.

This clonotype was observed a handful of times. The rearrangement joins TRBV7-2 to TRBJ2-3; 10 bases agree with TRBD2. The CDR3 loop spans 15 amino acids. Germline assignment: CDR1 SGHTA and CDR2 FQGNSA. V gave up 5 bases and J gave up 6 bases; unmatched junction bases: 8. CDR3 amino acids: CASSLSGGGGDTQYF. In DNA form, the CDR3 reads TGTGCCAGCAGCCTAAGCGGGGGGGGCGGTGATACGCAGTATTTT.